These 13 T cell receptor beta chains were sequenced from one sample in a study of response to subunit inactivated influenza vaccine. Via MiXCR, TCRdb re-called the RT-PCR reads, giving one row per CDR3 protein. The data hold roughly 500,000 distinct CDR3 sequences, with approximately 17% observed a single time. The sample was CD4+ T cells sorted from PBMCs, taken roughly 24 months after vaccination. All receptors come from a man in his fifties or sixties who received an inactivated influenza vaccine.

The J gene is TRBJ2-1, the V gene TRBV29-1; D gene unclear. The V end was cut by 4 bases, the J end by 3 bases, with 7 bases between. CDR1 is SQVTM, CDR2 ANQGSEA, per germline. The CDR3 sequence is 12 residues long. The CDR3: CSVGQHYNEQFF. In DNA, the CDR3 is TGCAGCGTTGGGCAGCACTACAATGAGCAGTTCTTC.

Of note for this clonotype: Relative to the germline gene, one junction end is altered; a read error may explain this. The rearrangement uses TRBV4-3 and TRBJ2-7; D could derive from TRBD1 or TRBD2 (6 bases each). There are 15 residues in the CDR3. Germline CDR1 is LGHNA and CDR2 is YSLEER. The CDR3: CVSSQQLAGADEQYF. In nucleotides, the CDR3 is TGCGTCAGCAGCCAACAACTAGCAGGGGCAGACGAGCAGTACTTC.

Worth noting for this clonotype: A much larger clone differs by one base, so this may be a read error. This CDR3 reads CVSSLNSMNTEAFF. The CDR3 nucleotides are TGTGTCAGCAGTTTAAACAGCATGAACACTGAAGCTTTCTTT. The chain recombines TRBV12-3 or TRBV12-4 with TRBJ1-1; no clear D gene. CDR3 length: 14 residues.

This clonotype was recorded many times. The chain combines TRBV7-2 with TRBJ2-1, with 8 nucleotides matching TRBD1. The CDR3 has 15 residues. The junction had 2 bases not matched to a gene; V was cut back by 3 bases and J by 1 base. The germline gives CDR1 SGHTA, CDR2 FQGNSA. CDR3 loop: CASSFWTGSYNEQFF. The CDR3 nucleotides read TGTGCCAGCAGCTTTTGGACAGGGTCCTACAATGAGCAGTTCTTC.

This chain joins TRBV20-1 and TRBJ1-1; 7 nucleotides line up with TRBD1. CDR3 length: 13 amino acids. After removal of 7 bases from V and 4 bases from J, the junction contained 9 bases not matched to a gene. Germline V CDR1 and CDR2: DFQATT, SNEGSKA (reference sequence). The CDR3 protein is CSGSRQGGTEAFF. CDR3 nucleotide sequence: TGCAGTGGGTCCCGACAGGGAGGCACTGAAGCTTTCTTT.

The V and J genes are TRBV30 and TRBJ2-3; 9 bases are shared with TRBD2. The germline gives CDR1 GTSNPN, CDR2 SVGIG (reference sequence). The CDR3 spans 11 residues. Written as DNA, the CDR3 is TGTGCGCGGGAGGGCCCCGATACGCAGTATTTT. Amino acids: CAREGPDTQYF.

The chain combines TRBV20-1 with TRBJ2-7, with D hard to call. Trimming pared 1 base from V and 1 base from J, leaving 8 bases between. Looked up from germline, CDR1 is DFQATT and CDR2 is SNEGSKA (reference sequence). The CDR3 consists of 13 residues. The CDR3 spells CSARGERSYEQYF. In DNA form, the CDR3 reads TGCAGTGCTAGAGGTGAAAGATCCTACGAGCAGTACTTC.

The sample holds a few counts of this clonotype. This chain uses TRBV6-1 with TRBJ2-1; tentatively, D is TRBD2 (5 bases). This CDR3 has 15 residues. From germline, CDR1 is MNHNS and CDR2 SASEGT. V shed 7 bases and J shed 0 bases, with 13 bases lying between them. CDR3 sequence: CASTPSGSSYNEQFF. Here the CDR3 DNA reads TGTGCCAGCACCCCCAGCGGTAGCTCCTACAATGAGCAGTTCTTC.

The chain uses TRBV11-1 and TRBJ2-7; D unresolved. The length of the CDR3 is 15 residues. V lost 1 base and J 0 bases, leaving 10 bases between the germline ends. CDR1 and CDR2 from the germline V gene are SGHAT and FQDESV (reference sequence). CDR3 nucleotides: TGTGCCAGCAGCTTAGAGGGTACGGTCTCCTACGAGCAGTACTTC. Its protein product is CASSLEGTVSYEQYF.

This clonotype was seen many times. The rearrangement uses TRBV5-5 and TRBJ1-2, with 7 bases aligning to TRBD1. Germline V CDR1 and CDR2: SGHKS, YYEKEE (reference sequence). This CDR3 contains 13 residues. Trimming cost V 6 bases and J 7 bases; bases outside gene matches: 9. CDR3 nucleotides: TGTGCCAGCACTAACAACAGGGGCGCTGGCTACACCTTC. As protein: CASTNNRGAGYTF.

This clonotype appeared many times. The genes are TRBV12-3 or TRBV12-4 and TRBJ1-1; D gene ambiguous. This CDR3 is built from 16 residues. Trimming cost V 5 bases and J 0 bases, with 16 bases left between them. CDR3 coding DNA: TGTGCCAGCAGTAGCCCCGGAGGGAGCATGAACACTGAAGCTTTCTTT. Residues: CASSSPGGSMNTEAFF.

This clonotype was observed a handful of times. The chain couples TRBV29-1 to TRBJ2-3; possibly TRBD2 for D (7 bases). V was clipped by 6 bases and J by 6 bases, with 19 bases between them. CDR1 is SQVTM and CDR2 is ANQGSEA in the germline V gene. The CDR3 has 14 residues. For the CDR3, the DNA is TGCAGCGTGGGGCGTGAGGGGGGGCCCGATACGCAGTATTTT. Protein sequence: CSVGREGGPDTQYF.

This sequence joins TRBV3-1 and TRBJ1-5; D perhaps matches TRBD1 (6 bases). Germline loops: CDR1 LGHDT, CDR2 YNNKEL (reference sequence). The CDR3 totals 14 residues. The ends were cut back, 8 bases at V and 6 bases at J, with 17 bases in the middle. The CDR3 DNA follows: TGTGCCAGCTCCCGCAGGGGCGGCAGTCAGCCCCAGCATTTT. Its translation is CASSRRGGSQPQHF.